This is a list of T cell receptor beta chains from one sample in a study of cytomegalovirus exposure and HLA in healthy donors. TCRdb's table, derived via immunoSEQ multiplex PCR, lists solely in-frame clones and lacks some. In the table there are about 170,000 clones, around nine tenths of which are singletons. Source material: PBMCs. These receptors were collected from a woman under 30 in good health and CMV-seropositive. Both conserved end residues are part of each CDR3. The D gene is left open where the match is weak. Some rows mark clone size as missing; the rest say once, few, many or name a class of expanded clone.

-	TRBV2	TRBJ2-5	-	CASSEDRNQETQYF	TGTGCCAGCAGTGAAGACAGGAATCAAGAGACCCAGTACTTC
-	TRBV19	TRBJ2-7	-	CATTGGTEAQYF	TGTGCCACCACGGGCGGGACCGAGGCGCAGTACTTC
TRBD1	TRBV6-6	TRBJ1-4	-	CASSYNRGRDEKLFF	TGTGCCAGCAGTTACAACAGGGGGCGTGATGAAAAACTGTTTTTT
TRBD1	TRBV7-9	TRBJ1-2	-	CASSLDRANYGYTF	TGTGCCAGCAGCTTGGACAGGGCTAACTATGGCTACACCTTC
TRBD2	TRBV7-9	TRBJ2-1	once	CASSLGLAGAYNEQFF	TGTGCCAGCAGCTTAGGACTAGCGGGAGCCTACAATGAGCAGTTCTTC
TRBD1	TRBV13	TRBJ2-2	-	CASSPRRWGQTNTGELFF	TGTGCCAGCAGCCCGCGGCGCTGGGGACAGACCAACACCGGGGAGCTGTTTTTT
-	TRBV11-2	TRBJ2-2	-	CASTQGRTGELFF	TGTGCCAGTACACAGGGTAGAACCGGGGAGCTGTTTTTT
-	TRBV5-5	TRBJ1-5	-	CASSLLTSQPQHF	TGTGCCAGCAGCCTATTGACTTCTCAGCCCCAGCATTTT
-	TRBV5-1	TRBJ2-1	-	CASSLQLTPYNEQFF	TGCGCCAGCAGCCTACAGCTAACCCCCTACAATGAGCAGTTCTTC
-	TRBV25-1	TRBJ1-1	-	CASSEPGQVEAFF	TGTGCCAGCAGTGAACCTGGGCAGGTGGAAGCTTTCTTT
-	TRBV9	TRBJ1-4	-	CASSDREEKLFF	TGTGCCAGCAGCGACCGGGAGGAAAAACTGTTTTTT
-	TRBV19	TRBJ1-1	few	CASLSGWDTEAFF	TGTGCCAGCCTCTCGGGGTGGGATACTGAAGCTTTCTTT
-	TRBV30	TRBJ2-7	-	CASSGITYEQYF	TGTGCCTCCTCAGGGATAACATACGAGCAGTACTTC
-	TRBV7-8	TRBJ1-3	-	CASSFTTGLPGNTIYF	TGTGCCAGCAGCTTCACCACAGGGCTACCTGGAAACACCATATATTTT
-	TRBV28	TRBJ2-7	-	CASTRQMSSYEQYF	TGTGCCAGCACCCGACAGATGAGCTCCTACGAGCAGTACTTC
TRBD2	TRBV11-3	TRBJ2-5	-	CASSRGRGLAEDQETQYF	TGTGCCAGCAGCCGGGGGAGGGGACTAGCGGAGGACCAAGAGACCCAGTACTTC
-	TRBV6-6	TRBJ2-7	-	CASSYRRERSYEQYF	TGTGCCAGCAGTTACAGGAGGGAACGCTCCTACGAGCAGTACTTC
-	TRBV27	TRBJ2-3	-	CASSSGDTQYF	TGTGCCAGCAGTTCCGGAGATACGCAGTATTTT
TRBD2	TRBV2	TRBJ2-7	once	CASSEIAGSYEQYF	TGTGCCAGCAGTGAAATAGCGGGATCCTACGAGCAGTACTTC
-	TRBV7-9	TRBJ2-3	-	CASPGSRTDTQYF	TGTGCCAGCCCCGGGAGTCGCACAGATACGCAGTATTTT
-	TRBV5-1	TRBJ2-1	-	CASSLALAPPANEQFF	TGCGCCAGCAGCTTGGCTCTAGCCCCACCAGCCAATGAGCAGTTCTTC
TRBD2	TRBV4-2	TRBJ2-1	-	CASSQEKGLAQYNEQFF	TGTGCCAGCAGCCAAGAAAAGGGACTAGCCCAGTACAATGAGCAGTTCTTC
TRBD2	TRBV2	TRBJ2-1	-	CASRMGLAGGRGNEQFF	TGTGCCAGCAGGATGGGGCTAGCGGGAGGACGGGGGAATGAGCAGTTCTTC
TRBD1	TRBV5-1	TRBJ1-1	-	CASSPTGDTEAFF	TGCGCCAGCAGCCCGACAGGGGACACTGAAGCTTTCTTT
-	TRBV30	TRBJ1-5	-	CAWSVRAGNQPQHF	TGTGCCTGGAGTGTACGGGCAGGGAATCAGCCCCAGCATTTT
-	TRBV6-5	TRBJ2-5	-	CASSYEGAGGETQYF	TGTGCCAGCAGTTACGAGGGGGCAGGAGGGGAGACCCAGTACTTC
-	TRBV6-6	TRBJ1-4	-	CASSITATNEKLFF	TGTGCCAGCAGTATAACTGCGACTAATGAAAAACTGTTTTTT
-	TRBV7-2	TRBJ2-1	-	CASSLLGVDEQFF	TGTGCCAGCAGCTTATTGGGAGTCGATGAGCAGTTCTTC
-	TRBV10-3	TRBJ2-7	-	CAISESASLYEQYF	TGTGCCATCAGTGAGTCGGCTAGTCTATACGAGCAGTACTTC
TRBD1	TRBV7-6	TRBJ2-7	-	CASSLVTRTGGYEQYF	TGTGCCAGCAGCTTAGTGACCAGGACAGGGGGCTACGAGCAGTACTTC